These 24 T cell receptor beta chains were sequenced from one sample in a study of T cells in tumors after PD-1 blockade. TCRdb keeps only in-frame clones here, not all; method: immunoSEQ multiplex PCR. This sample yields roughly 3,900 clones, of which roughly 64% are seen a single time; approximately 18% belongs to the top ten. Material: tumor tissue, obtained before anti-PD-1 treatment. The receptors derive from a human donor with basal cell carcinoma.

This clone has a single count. The CDR3: CASSLYAGEVDEQYF. CDR3 sequence (DNA): TGTGCCAGCAGTTTATATGCGGGAGAGGTAGACGAGCAGTACTTC. The chain joins TRBV28 to TRBJ2-7, with 7 nucleotides matching TRBD2. The CDR3 has 15 residues. The V gene's germline CDR1 is MDHEN and CDR2 SYDVKM. The V and J ends lost 1 base and 5 bases, in that order; junction bases with no gene match: 8.

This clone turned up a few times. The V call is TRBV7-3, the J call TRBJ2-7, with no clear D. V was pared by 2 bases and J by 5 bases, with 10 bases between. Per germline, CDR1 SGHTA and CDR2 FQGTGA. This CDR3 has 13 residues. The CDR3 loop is CASSLRPLHEQYF. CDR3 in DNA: TGTGCCAGCAGCTTACGGCCCCTGCACGAGCAGTACTTC.

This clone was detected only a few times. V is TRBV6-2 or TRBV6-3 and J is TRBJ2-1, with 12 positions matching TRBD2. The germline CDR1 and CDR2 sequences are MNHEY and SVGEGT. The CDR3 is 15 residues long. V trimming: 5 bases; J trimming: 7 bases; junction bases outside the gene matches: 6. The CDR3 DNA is TGTGCCAGCAGTATTCTAGCGGGGGGGCAGAATGAGCAGTTCTTC. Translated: CASSILAGGQNEQFF.

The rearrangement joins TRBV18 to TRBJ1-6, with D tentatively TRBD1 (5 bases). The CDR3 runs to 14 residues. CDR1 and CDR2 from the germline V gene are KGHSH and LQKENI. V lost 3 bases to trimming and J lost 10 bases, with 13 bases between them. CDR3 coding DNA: TGTGCCAGCTCACCCGGGCGGGGGGACTCACCCCTCCACTTT. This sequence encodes CASSPGRGDSPLHF.

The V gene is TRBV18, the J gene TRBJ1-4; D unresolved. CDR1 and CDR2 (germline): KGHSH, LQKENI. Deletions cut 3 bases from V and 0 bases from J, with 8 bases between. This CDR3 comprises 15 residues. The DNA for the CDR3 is TGTGCCAGCTCACCGGACGGAACAACTAATGAAAAACTGTTTTTT. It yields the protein CASSPDGTTNEKLFF.

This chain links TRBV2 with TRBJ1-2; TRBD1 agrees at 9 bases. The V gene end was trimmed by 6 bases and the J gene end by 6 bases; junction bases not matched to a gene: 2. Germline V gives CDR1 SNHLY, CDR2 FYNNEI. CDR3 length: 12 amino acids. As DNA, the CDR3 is TGTGCCAGCAGGAGACAGGGGGATGGCTACACCTTC. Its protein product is CASRRQGDGYTF. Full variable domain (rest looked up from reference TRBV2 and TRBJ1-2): EPEVTQTPSHQVTQMGQEVILRCVPISNHLYFYWYRQILGQKVEFLVSFYNNEISEKSEIFDDQFSVERPDGSNFTLKIRSTKLEDSAMYFCASRRQGDGYTFGSGTRLTVV.

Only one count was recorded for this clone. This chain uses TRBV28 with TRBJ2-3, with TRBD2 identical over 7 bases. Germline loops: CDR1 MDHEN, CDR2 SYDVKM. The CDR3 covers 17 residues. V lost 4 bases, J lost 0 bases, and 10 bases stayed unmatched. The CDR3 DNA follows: TGTGCCAGCAGTTCGGGCCTAGCGGTTAAAAGCACAGATACGCAGTATTTT. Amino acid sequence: CASSSGLAVKSTDTQYF.

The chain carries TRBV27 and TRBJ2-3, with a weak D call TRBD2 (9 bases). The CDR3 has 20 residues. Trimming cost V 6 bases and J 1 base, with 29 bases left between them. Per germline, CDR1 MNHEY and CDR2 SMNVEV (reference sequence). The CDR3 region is CASRNRQGPAGLARTDTQYF. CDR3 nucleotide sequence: TGTGCCAGCAGGAACCGACAGGGGCCGGCGGGACTAGCCCGCACAGATACGCAGTATTTT.

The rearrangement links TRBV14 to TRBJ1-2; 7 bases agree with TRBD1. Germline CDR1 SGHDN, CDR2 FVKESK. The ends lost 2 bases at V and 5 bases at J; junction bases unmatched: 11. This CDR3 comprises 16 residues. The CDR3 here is CASSQSSRGPVYGYTF. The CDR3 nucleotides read TGTGCCAGCAGCCAATCGTCTAGGGGGCCCGTTTATGGCTACACCTTC.

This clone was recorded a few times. CDR3 residues: CASRGTAVSPLHF. The CDR3 nucleotides are TGTGCCAGCAGGGGGACAGCTGTTTCACCCCTCCACTTT. The chain employs TRBV6-5 and TRBJ1-6; the match to TRBD1 covers 7 bases. There are 13 residues in the CDR3. After removal of 6 bases from V and 9 bases from J, the junction contained 5 bases not matched to a gene. The germline V gene encodes CDR1 MNHEY and CDR2 SVGAGI.

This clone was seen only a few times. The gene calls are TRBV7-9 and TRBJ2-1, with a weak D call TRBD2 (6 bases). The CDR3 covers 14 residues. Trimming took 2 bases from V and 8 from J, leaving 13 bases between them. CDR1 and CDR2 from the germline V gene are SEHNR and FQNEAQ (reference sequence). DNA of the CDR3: TGTGCCAGCAGCTTACTTCAGGGAGGCGATGAGCAGTTCTTC. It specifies CASSLLQGGDEQFF.

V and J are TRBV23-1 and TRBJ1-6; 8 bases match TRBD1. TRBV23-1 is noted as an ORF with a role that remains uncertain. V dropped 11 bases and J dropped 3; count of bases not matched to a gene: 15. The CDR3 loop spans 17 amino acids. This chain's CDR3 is CARASGQGCFYNSPLHF. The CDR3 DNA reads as TGCGCCCGAGCCTCTGGACAGGGTTGTTTCTATAATTCACCCCTCCACTTT.

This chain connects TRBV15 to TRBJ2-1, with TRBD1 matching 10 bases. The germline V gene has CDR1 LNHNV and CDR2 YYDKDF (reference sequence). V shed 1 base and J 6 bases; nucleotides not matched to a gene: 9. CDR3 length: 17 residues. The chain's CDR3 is CATSRGGDRGLRNEQFF. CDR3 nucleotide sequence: TGTGCCACCAGCAGAGGAGGGGACAGGGGACTCCGCAATGAGCAGTTCTTC. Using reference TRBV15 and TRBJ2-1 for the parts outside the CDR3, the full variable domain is DAMVIQNPRYQVTQFGKPVTLSCSQTLNHNVMYWYQQKSSQAPKLLFHYYDKDFNNEADTPDNFQSRRPNTSFCFLDIRSPGLGDTAMYLCATSRGGDRGLRNEQFFGPGTRLTVL.

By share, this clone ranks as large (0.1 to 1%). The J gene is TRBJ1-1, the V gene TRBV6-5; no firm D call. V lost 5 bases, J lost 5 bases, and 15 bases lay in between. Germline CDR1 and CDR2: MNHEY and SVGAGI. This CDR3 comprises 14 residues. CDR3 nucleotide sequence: TGTGCCAGCAGTACCCGTGGAGGGCGGACTGAAGCTTTCTTT. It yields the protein CASSTRGGRTEAFF.

This CDR3 is CASSLIARGEKLFF. The CDR3 nucleotides are TGTGCCAGCAGCCTGATCGCGCGGGGTGAAAAACTGTTTTTT. The chain employs TRBV3-1 (or the pseudogene TRBV3-2) and TRBJ1-4; no reliable D call. V was shortened by 4 bases and J by 7 bases, with 13 bases between the two germline ends. The CDR3 has 14 amino acids. From germline, CDR1 is LGHDT and CDR2 YNNKEL (reference sequence).

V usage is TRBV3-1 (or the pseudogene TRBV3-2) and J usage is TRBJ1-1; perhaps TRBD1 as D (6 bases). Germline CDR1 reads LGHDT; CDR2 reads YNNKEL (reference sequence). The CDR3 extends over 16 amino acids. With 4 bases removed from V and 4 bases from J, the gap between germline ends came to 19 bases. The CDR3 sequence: CASSPLRDIRGTEAFF. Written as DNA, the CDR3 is TGTGCCAGCAGCCCTCTCCGGGACATCCGGGGCACTGAAGCTTTCTTT.

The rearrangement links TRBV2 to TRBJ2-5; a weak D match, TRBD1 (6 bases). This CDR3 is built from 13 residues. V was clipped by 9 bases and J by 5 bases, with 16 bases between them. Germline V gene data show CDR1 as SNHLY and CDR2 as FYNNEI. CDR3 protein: CASKLSRGETQYF. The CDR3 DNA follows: TGTGCCAGTAAGCTCAGCAGGGGCGAGACCCAGTACTTC.

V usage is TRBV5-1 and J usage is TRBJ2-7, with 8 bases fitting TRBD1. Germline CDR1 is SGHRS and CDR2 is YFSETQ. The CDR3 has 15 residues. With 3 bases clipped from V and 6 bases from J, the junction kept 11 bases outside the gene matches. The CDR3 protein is CASSSRGDRRGEQYF. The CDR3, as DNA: TGCGCCAGCAGCTCTCGCGGGGACAGGCGCGGCGAGCAGTACTTC.

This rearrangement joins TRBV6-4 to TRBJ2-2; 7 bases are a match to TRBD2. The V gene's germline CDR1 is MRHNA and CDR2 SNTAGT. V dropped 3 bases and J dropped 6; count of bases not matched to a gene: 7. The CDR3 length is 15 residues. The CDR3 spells CASSERGSGAGELFF. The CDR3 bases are TGTGCCAGCAGTGAGCGCGGCAGCGGGGCCGGGGAGCTGTTTTTT.

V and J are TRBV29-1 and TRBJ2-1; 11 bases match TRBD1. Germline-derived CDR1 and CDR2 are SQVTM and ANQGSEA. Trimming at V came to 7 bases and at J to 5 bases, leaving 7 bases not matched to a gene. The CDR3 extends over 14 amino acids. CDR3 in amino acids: CSGTGTGGDNEQFF. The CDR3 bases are TGCAGCGGGACCGGGACAGGGGGGGACAATGAGCAGTTCTTC.

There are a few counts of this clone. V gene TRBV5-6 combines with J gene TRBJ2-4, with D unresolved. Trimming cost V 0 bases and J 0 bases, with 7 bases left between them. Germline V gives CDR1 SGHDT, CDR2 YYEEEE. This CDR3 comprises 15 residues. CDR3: CASSLGSLAKNIQYF. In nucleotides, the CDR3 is TGTGCCAGCAGCTTGGGCAGCTTAGCCAAAAACATTCAGTACTTC.

The CDR3 reads CASSLTSYNEQFF. The DNA for the CDR3 is TGTGCCAGCAGCCTTACTAGTTACAATGAGCAGTTCTTC. The chain links TRBV7-3 to TRBJ2-1; weak D call: TRBD2 (5 bases). Trimming removed 5 bases at V and 4 bases at J, with 9 bases between. Germline V CDR1 and CDR2: SGHTA, FQGTGA. The CDR3 extends over 13 amino acids.

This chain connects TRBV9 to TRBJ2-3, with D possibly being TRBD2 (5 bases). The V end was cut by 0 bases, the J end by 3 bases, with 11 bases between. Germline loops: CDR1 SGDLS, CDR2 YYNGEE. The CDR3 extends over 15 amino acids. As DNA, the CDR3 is TGTGCCAGCAGCGTAGCTAGGACGGGGACAGATACGCAGTATTTT. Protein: CASSVARTGTDTQYF.

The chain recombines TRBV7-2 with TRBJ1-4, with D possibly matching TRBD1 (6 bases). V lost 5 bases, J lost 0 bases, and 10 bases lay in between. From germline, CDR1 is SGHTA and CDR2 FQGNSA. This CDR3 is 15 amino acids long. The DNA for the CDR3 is TGTGCCAGCAGCAGACAGGTTGCAACTAATGAAAAACTGTTTTTT. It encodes CASSRQVATNEKLFF. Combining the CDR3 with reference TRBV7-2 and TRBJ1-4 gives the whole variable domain GAGVSQSPSNKVTEKGKDVELRCDPISGHTALYWYRQSLGQGLEFLIYFQGNSAPDKSGLPSDRFSAERTGGSVSTLTIQRTQQEDSAVYLCASSRQVATNEKLFFGSGTQLSVL.